This T cell receptor (beta chain) was profiled in a study of cytomegalovirus exposure and HLA in healthy donors. Whole-study context: An early data release held about 85 million unique TCRs from HLA-typed donors.

A multiplex PCR was run with 60 Vbeta primers and 13 Jbeta primers. The protocol was immunoSEQ multiplex PCR, while the TCRdb copy is restricted to in-frame clones and leaves out a portion. Among roughly 150,000 clones listed, about three quarters were seen once. Details on this clone: The antigen remains unidentified.

Study-level findings and limits: Available immune exposure information covered CMV serostatus only. The listing of 160 or so TCR beta chains classed them as cytomegalovirus-associated.

The sequenced material came from PBMCs. The receptor comes from a woman under 40 in good health and CMV-seronegative.

The CDR3, as DNA: TGTGCCAGCACGGGGCAGACAGGGCATGGCTACACCTTC. This sequence encodes CASTGQTGHGYTF. The chain carries TRBV2 and TRBJ1-2; 7 bases align to TRBD1. The CDR3 runs to 13 residues. CDR1 and CDR2 from the germline V gene are SNHLY and FYNNEI. V was pared by 7 bases and J by 6 bases, with 8 bases of the junction left unmatched.